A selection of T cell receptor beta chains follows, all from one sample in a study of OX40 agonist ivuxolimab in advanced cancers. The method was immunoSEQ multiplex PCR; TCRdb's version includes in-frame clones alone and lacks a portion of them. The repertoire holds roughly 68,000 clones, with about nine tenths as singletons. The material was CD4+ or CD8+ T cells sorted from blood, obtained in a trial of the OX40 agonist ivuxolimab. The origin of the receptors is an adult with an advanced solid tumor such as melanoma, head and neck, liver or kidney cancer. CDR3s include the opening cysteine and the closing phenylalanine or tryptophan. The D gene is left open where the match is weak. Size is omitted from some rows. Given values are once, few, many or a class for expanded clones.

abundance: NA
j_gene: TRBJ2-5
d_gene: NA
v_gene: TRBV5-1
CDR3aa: CASSYSGEQTQYF
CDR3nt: TGCGCCAGCAGCTACTCGGGGGAACAGACCCAGTACTTC

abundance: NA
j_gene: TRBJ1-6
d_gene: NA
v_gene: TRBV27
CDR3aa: CATWAGRGSPLHF
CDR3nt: TGTGCCACCTGGGCAGGGCGGGGATCACCCCTCCACTTT

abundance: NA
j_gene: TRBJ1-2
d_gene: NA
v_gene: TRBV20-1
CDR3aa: CSAIGPYGYTF
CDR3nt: TGCAGTGCTATTGGGCCATATGGCTACACCTTC

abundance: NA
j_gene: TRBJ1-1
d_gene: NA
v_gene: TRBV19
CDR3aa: CASSLWTQGNTEAFF
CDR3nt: TGTGCCAGTAGTCTATGGACCCAGGGGAACACTGAAGCTTTCTTT

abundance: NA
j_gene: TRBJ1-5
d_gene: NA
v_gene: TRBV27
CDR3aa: CASSLSFPQPQHF
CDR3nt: TGTGCCAGCAGTTTATCTTTCCCTCAGCCCCAGCATTTT

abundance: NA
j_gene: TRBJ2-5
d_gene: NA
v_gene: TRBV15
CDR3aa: CATLQGGRETQYF
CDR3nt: TGTGCCACCCTCCAAGGGGGGCGAGAGACCCAGTACTTC

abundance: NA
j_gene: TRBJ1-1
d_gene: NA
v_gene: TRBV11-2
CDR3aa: CASSLEVIGEAFF
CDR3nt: TGTGCCAGCAGCTTAGAGGTGATTGGCGAAGCTTTCTTT

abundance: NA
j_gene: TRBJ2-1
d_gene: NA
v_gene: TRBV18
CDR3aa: CASSLTGTYNEQFF
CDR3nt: TGTGCCAGCTCACTCACAGGGACCTACAATGAGCAGTTCTTC

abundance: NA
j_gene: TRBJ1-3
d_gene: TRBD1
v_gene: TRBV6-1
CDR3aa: CASSGSGGGNTIYF
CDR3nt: TGTGCCAGCAGTGGCTCAGGGGGTGGAAACACCATATATTTT

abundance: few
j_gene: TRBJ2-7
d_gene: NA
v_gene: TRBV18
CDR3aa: CASSPLFSYEQYF
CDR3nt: TGTGCCAGCTCACCGTTATTCTCCTACGAGCAGTACTTC